The 18 T cell receptor beta chains reported below all come from one sample, sequenced in a study of cytomegalovirus exposure and HLA in healthy donors. Primers for the PCR totalled 60 Vbeta and 13 Jbeta. The table came from immunoSEQ multiplex PCR; TCRdb's copy has only in-frame clones and leaves some out. The table has about 170,000 clones, less than 75% seen once. The sequencing input was PBMCs. These receptors were collected from a girl between 5 and 17 years old in good health and CMV-seronegative.

This clone occurred once. This sequence joins TRBV7-3 and TRBJ2-3, with 8 nucleotides matching TRBD2. CDR3 length: 15 amino acids. Germline V gene lookup returns CDR1 SGHTA and CDR2 FQGTGA. V lost 2 bases to trimming and J lost 4 bases; unmatched junction nucleotides: 5. CDR3 sequence (DNA): TGTGCCAGCAGCTTAGCGGGGGGAATAGCAGATACGCAGTATTTT. The encoded protein is CASSLAGGIADTQYF.

The CDR3 nucleotides read TGTGCCAGCAGCGTAGGTCGAGCGGGGGGAGAACGGGGGGAGACCCAGTACTTC. Encoded protein: CASSVGRAGGERGETQYF. This chain joins TRBV9 and TRBJ2-5; TRBD2 matches at 9 bases. The germline CDR1 and CDR2 sequences are SGDLS and YYNGEE. The J segment lost 5 bases and the V segment lost 0 bases, leaving 14 bases of the junction unmatched. CDR3 length: 18 residues. Looking up the rest from reference TRBV9 and TRBJ2-5 gives the full variable domain: DSGVTQTPKHLITATGQRVTLRCSPRSGDLSVYWYQQSLDQGLQFLIQYYNGEERAKGNILERFSAQQFPDLHSELNLSSLELGDSALYFCASSVGRAGGERGETQYFGPGTRLLVL.

The chain recombines TRBV2 with TRBJ2-5, with TRBD2 as a possible D gene (6 bases). The J call is uncertain, as TRBJ2-7 better fits the DNA end. Germline CDR1 reads SNHLY; CDR2 reads FYNNEI. This CDR3 is built from 15 residues. The CDR3, as DNA: TGTGCCGGGAAGACTAGGGGCTCAAGCTCCTACGAGCAGTACTTC. Its protein product is CAGKTRGSSSYEQYF.

This clone was recorded a few times. The rearrangement uses TRBV6-1 and TRBJ2-7; TRBD2 matches 7 bases. The CDR3 consists of 14 residues. The junction had 7 bases not matched to a gene; V was cut back by 6 bases and J by 2 bases. Germline values: CDR1 MNHNS, CDR2 SASEGT. For the CDR3, the DNA is TGTGCCAGCAGGGCCGGGACTAATCCCTACGAGCAGTACTTC. It encodes CASRAGTNPYEQYF.

The rearrangement uses TRBV6-6 and TRBJ1-1; maybe TRBD1 (6 bases). The germline V gene encodes CDR1 MNHNY and CDR2 SVGAGI (reference sequence). The CDR3 consists of 13 residues. V was cut by 9 bases and J by 4 bases, with 15 bases left in between. CDR3 sequence reads: CASRRGLSTEAFF. For the CDR3, the DNA is TGTGCCAGTCGCAGGGGCTTAAGCACTGAAGCTTTCTTT.

J is TRBJ2-7 and V is TRBV10-1, with 8 bases matching TRBD1. The J segment lost 4 bases and the V segment lost 7 bases, leaving 6 bases of the junction unmatched. Germline CDR1 is WNHNN and CDR2 is SYGVQD (reference sequence). The CDR3 runs to 13 residues. CDR3 sequence: CASIDRGIYEQYF. As DNA, the CDR3 is TGCGCCAGCATAGACAGGGGAATATACGAGCAGTACTTC.

This clone was recorded only once. The chain links TRBV12-5 to TRBJ2-1, with 13 bases fitting TRBD2. CDR3 length: 15 residues. Germline CDR1 LGHNT, CDR2 FRNRAP. The V and J ends lost 6 bases and 9 bases, in that order; junction bases with no gene match: 8. The CDR3 region is CASGPGLAGLGEQFF. As DNA, the CDR3 is TGTGCTAGTGGACCGGGACTAGCGGGGCTTGGTGAGCAGTTCTTC.

The chain combines TRBV19 with TRBJ2-6, with D maybe TRBD2 (5 bases). Trimming took off 4 bases at V and 9 bases at J, with 16 bases between the two ends. The CDR3 contains 15 residues. CDR1 LNHDA and CDR2 SQIVND come from the germline V gene (reference sequence). The CDR3 DNA reads as TGTGCCAGTAGTACCTACGGACTTGGTGGCAACGTCCTGACTTTC. Protein: CASSTYGLGGNVLTF.

J is TRBJ2-1 and V is TRBV2, with 8 nucleotides matching TRBD1. The germline V gene has CDR1 SNHLY and CDR2 FYNNEI. CDR3 length: 14 amino acids. With V trimmed by 9 bases and J by 6 bases, 10 bases remained unmatched. CDR3 nucleotides: TGTGCCAGTGGGACAGGCATGGGCGCCAATGAGCAGTTCTTC. The encoded protein is CASGTGMGANEQFF.

Turning to this clone: The junction departs from the called germline gene at one end, perhaps through a read error. CDR3 sequence reads: CASSMSLGHLPTNEKLFF. The DNA for the CDR3 is TGTGCCAGTAGTATGAGTCTGGGACACCTTCCAACCAATGAAAAACTGTTTTTT. The J gene is TRBJ1-4, the V gene TRBV19, with D possibly TRBD1 on 6 matching bases. This CDR3 has 18 amino acids. The V gene's germline CDR1 is LNHDA and CDR2 SQIVND (reference sequence).

The chain employs TRBV5-1 and TRBJ1-2; no clear D. Germline V gene sequence: CDR1 SGHRS, CDR2 YFSETQ. The CDR3 is 13 amino acids. Between the trimmed V and J ends, which lost 3 bases and 6 bases, there was a span of 12 bases. In DNA, the CDR3 is TGCGCCAGCAGCTCATTAATCGGTAATGGCTACACCTTC. Translating gives CASSSLIGNGYTF.

The rearrangement links TRBV5-1 to TRBJ2-5, with no clear D. The CDR3 has 14 amino acids. Germline V CDR1 and CDR2: SGHRS, YFSETQ. Trimming took 2 bases from V and 2 from J, leaving 10 bases between them. CDR3 sequence (DNA): TGCGCCAGCAGCTTCCGAAGTCTACAAGAGACCCAGTACTTC. Residues: CASSFRSLQETQYF.

The chain employs TRBV27 and TRBJ1-2; TRBD1 matches 12 bases. This CDR3 is 15 amino acids long. With V trimmed by 3 bases and J by 3 bases, 2 bases remained unmatched. Germline CDR1 MNHEY, CDR2 SMNVEV (reference sequence). CDR3 amino acids: CASSFGTGGDYGYTF. DNA of the CDR3: TGTGCCAGCAGTTTCGGGACAGGGGGCGACTATGGCTACACCTTC.

The chain combines TRBV6-6 with TRBJ1-1, with D possibly TRBD1 on 6 matching bases. The germline V and J ends were trimmed by 7 bases and 1 base, with 10 bases remaining between them. Per the germline V gene, CDR1 is MNHNY and CDR2 is SVGAGI (reference sequence). This CDR3 is 13 amino acids long. The CDR3 loop reads CASNLGQNTEAFF. The CDR3 DNA is TGTGCCAGCAACCTGGGACAGAACACTGAAGCTTTCTTT.

The gene calls are TRBV12-5 and TRBJ1-1; D not resolved. With 1 base removed from V and 0 bases from J, the gap between germline ends came to 12 bases. The CDR3 contains 16 residues. Germline CDR1 and CDR2: LGHNT and FRNRAP. CDR3 region: CASGLGSGDMNTEAFF. The CDR3, as DNA: TGTGCTAGTGGTTTGGGTTCTGGCGACATGAACACTGAAGCTTTCTTT. The complete variable domain, with remaining parts taken from reference TRBV12-5 and TRBJ1-1, reads DARVTQTPRHKVTEMGQEVTMRCQPILGHNTVFWYRQTMMQGLELLAYFRNRAPLDDSGMPKDRFSAEMPDATLATLKIQPSEPRDSAVYFCASGLGSGDMNTEAFFGQGTRLTVV.

This chain connects TRBV7-9 to TRBJ1-2; 9 bases are shared with TRBD1. The CDR3 extends over 13 amino acids. Germline trimming cut 3 bases from V and 6 bases from J; bases unmatched to any gene: 2. CDR1 SEHNR and CDR2 FQNEAQ come from the germline V gene (reference sequence). In DNA form, the CDR3 reads TGTGCCAGCAGCTTGGGGGACAGGGATGGCTACACCTTC. Its translation is CASSLGDRDGYTF.

The chain joins TRBV4-1 to TRBJ2-4; tentatively, D is TRBD1 (5 bases). Per the germline V gene, CDR1 is MGHRA and CDR2 is YSYEKL. V shed 1 base and J shed 0 bases, with 19 bases lying between them. CDR3 length: 19 residues. The CDR3 is CASSQVYPDSSIAKNIQYF. The CDR3 DNA sequence: TGCGCCAGCAGCCAAGTTTATCCCGACAGTAGTATAGCCAAAAACATTCAGTACTTC.

The V and J genes are TRBV5-6 and TRBJ1-5; D call uncertain. Trimming pared 1 base from V and 2 bases from J, leaving 10 bases between. From germline, CDR1 is SGHDT and CDR2 YYEEEE. The CDR3 is 15 residues long. The CDR3 DNA reads TGTGCCAGCAGCTTGAACCTGGAGGGCAATCAGCCCCAGCATTTT. Its translation: CASSLNLEGNQPQHF.